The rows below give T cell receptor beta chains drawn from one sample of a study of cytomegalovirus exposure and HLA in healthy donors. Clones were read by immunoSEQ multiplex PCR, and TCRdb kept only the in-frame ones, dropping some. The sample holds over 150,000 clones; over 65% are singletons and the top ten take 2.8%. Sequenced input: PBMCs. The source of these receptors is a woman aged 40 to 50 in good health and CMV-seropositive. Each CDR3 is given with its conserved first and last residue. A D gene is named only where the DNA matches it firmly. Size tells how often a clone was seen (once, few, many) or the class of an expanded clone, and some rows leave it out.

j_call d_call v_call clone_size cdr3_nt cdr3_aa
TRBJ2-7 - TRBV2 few TGTGCCAGCAATGGAGGCTACGAGCAGTACTTC CASNGGYEQYF
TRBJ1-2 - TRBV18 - TGTGCCAGCTCACTAGGGGATATCTATGGCTACACCTTC CASSLGDIYGYTF
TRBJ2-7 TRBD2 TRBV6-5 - TGTGCCAGCACCATGCTAGCGGGAGTCGGCGAGCAGTACTTC CASTMLAGVGEQYF
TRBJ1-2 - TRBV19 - TGTGCCAGTAGTCCTGCTTCAGGGCACTATGGCTACACCTTC CASSPASGHYGYTF
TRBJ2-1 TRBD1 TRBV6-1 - TGTGCCAGCAGTGATGGACAGGGGGCGCGGGATGAGCAGTTCTTC CASSDGQGARDEQFF
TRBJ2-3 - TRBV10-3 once TGTGCCATCAGGGGGGCGGATAGCACAGATACGCAGTATTTT CAIRGADSTDTQYF
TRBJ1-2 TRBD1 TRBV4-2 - TGTGCCAGCAGCCAGGAAATAGACAGGGGAGGAGGCTACACCTTC CASSQEIDRGGGYTF
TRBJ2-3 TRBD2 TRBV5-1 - TGCGCCAGCAGCTTGGGTCTAGCGGGGTCGTCTAGCACAGATACGCAGTATTTT CASSLGLAGSSSTDTQYF
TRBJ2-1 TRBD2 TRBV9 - TGTGCCAGCAGCGTAGTGGCGCTAGCGGAGGGCAATGAGCAGTTCTTC CASSVVALAEGNEQFF
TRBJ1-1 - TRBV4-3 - TGCGCCAGCAGCCAAGCTGGGTGGGGGGTAGGGACTGAAGCTTTCTTT CASSQAGWGVGTEAFF
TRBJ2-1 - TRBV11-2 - TGTGCCAGCAGCTTAGAGCTACGGTCAACTGAGCAGTTCTTC CASSLELRSTEQFF
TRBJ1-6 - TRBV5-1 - TGCGCCAGCAGCTTGGTGGTGGCAGGGGCGAATTCACCCCTCCACTTT CASSLVVAGANSPLHF
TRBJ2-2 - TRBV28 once TGTGCCAGCACCTACACAGTCACCGGGGAGCTGTTTTTT CASTYTVTGELFF
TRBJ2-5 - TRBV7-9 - TGTGCCAGCAGCTTAAGAGTTGCGGAGACCCAGTACTTC CASSLRVAETQYF
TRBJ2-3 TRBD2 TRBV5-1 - TGCGCCAGCCGTCGGACTAGCGGCACAGATACGCAGTATTTT CASRRTSGTDTQYF
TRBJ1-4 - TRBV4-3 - TGCGCCAGCAGCCCCGCCGGGTCTTACGCAACTAATGAAAAACTGTTTTTT CASSPAGSYATNEKLFF
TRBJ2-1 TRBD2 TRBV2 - TGTGCCAGCAGTGAAGCGCGGACTAGCGGGGGTGAGCAGTTCTTC CASSEARTSGGEQFF
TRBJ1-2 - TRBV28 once TGTGCCAGCAGTTTAGGCAGGGACTATGGCTACACCTTC CASSLGRDYGYTF
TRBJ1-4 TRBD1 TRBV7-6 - TGTGCCAGCAGCCCGACAGGGTACGAAAAACTGTTTTTT CASSPTGYEKLFF
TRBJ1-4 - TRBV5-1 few TGCGCCAGCAGCCTCGACAGGAATGAAAAACTGTTTTTT CASSLDRNEKLFF
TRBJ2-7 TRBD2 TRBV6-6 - TGTGCCAGCAGCTCGACTAGCCGAACCTACGAGCAGTACTTC CASSSTSRTYEQYF
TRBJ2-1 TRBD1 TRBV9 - TGTGCCAGCAGCGTAGATGTGGGACAGGGTAGCGACAATGAGCAGTTCTTC CASSVDVGQGSDNEQFF
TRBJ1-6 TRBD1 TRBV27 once TGTGCCAGCAGTTTACCCCCGGGACAGGGTTCACCCCTCCACTTT CASSLPPGQGSPLHF
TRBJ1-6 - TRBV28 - TGTGCCAGCAGTTTAAACTCCCGGGTTAAGAATTCACCCCTCCACTTT CASSLNSRVKNSPLHF
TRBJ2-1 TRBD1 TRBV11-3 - TGTGCCAGCAGCCCTTCGACAGGGGGCAATGAGCAGTTCTTC CASSPSTGGNEQFF
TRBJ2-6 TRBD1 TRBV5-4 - TGTGCCAGCAGCGGAGGACAGGGTCCCTCTGGGGCCAACGTCCTGACTTTC CASSGGQGPSGANVLTF
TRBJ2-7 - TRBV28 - TGTGCCAGCAGTTTAAAGGGGCAGAACTACGAGCAGTACTTC CASSLKGQNYEQYF
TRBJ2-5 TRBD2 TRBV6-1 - TGTGCCAGCAGTTCCGGGCGGGGGGGGTTGGCGACCCAGTACTTC CASSSGRGGLATQYF
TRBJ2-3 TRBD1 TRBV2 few TGTGCCAGCAGAACAGGGGGAGGTACGCAGTATTTT CASRTGGGTQYF
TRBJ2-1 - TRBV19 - TGTGCCAGTAGTATTTCGCTCGTCGGAGATGAGCAGTTCTTC CASSISLVGDEQFF
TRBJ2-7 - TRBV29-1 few TGCAGCGCCAGGGGGACTAGTTTAGCCGAGCAGTACTTC CSARGTSLAEQYF
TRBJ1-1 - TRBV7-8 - TGTGCCAGCACCCCGACAGCTTGGAACACTGAAGCTTTCTTT CASTPTAWNTEAFF
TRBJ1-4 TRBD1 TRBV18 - TGTGCCAGCTCACCATCCGGGACAGGGTATGAAAAACTGTTTTTT CASSPSGTGYEKLFF
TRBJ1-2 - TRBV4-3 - TGCGCCAGCAGCGATGGGGGCGCGAGGGCCTATGGCTACCCCTTC CASSDGGARAYGYPF
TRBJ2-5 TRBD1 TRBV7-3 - TGTGCCAGCAGCCCCGACAGGGACGAGACCCAGTACTTC CASSPDRDETQYF
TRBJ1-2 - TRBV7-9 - TGTGCCAGCAGCTTAGTGGGACACCCAAACTATGGCTACACCTTC CASSLVGHPNYGYTF
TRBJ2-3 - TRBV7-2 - TGTGCCAGCAGCTTAGCCAGGGGTCATACGCAGTATTTT CASSLARGHTQYF
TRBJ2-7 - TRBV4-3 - TGCGCCAGCAGCCAAGATCCCGGTGCTAACGAGCAGTACTTC CASSQDPGANEQYF
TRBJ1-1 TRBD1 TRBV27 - TGTGCCAGCAGTTTACGACAGGGGGCTGAAGCTTTCTTT CASSLRQGAEAFF
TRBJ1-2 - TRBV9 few TGTGCCAGCAGCGTAGACAGTAACTATGGCTACACCTTC CASSVDSNYGYTF
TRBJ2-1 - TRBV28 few TGTGCCAGCAGTCTAGTGTCGGGGGAGCAGTTCTTC CASSLVSGEQFF
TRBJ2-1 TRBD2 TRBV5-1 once TGCGCCAGCAGCTTGGCTAGCGGGGGCGACAATGAGCAGTTCTTC CASSLASGGDNEQFF
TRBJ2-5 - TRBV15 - TGTGCCACCAGCTCCTATGAGGGGGGGGATTCGGAGACCCAGTACTTC CATSSYEGGDSETQYF
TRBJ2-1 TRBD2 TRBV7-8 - TGTGCCAGCGGACCGGGACTAGCATACAATGAGCAGTTCTTC CASGPGLAYNEQFF
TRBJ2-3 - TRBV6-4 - TGTGCCAGCAGTCCGATGCGGGGCACAGATACGCAGTATTTT CASSPMRGTDTQYF
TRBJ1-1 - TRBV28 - TGTGCCAGCAGTACCACAGGGCTGCGGACCACTGAAGCTTTCTTT CASSTTGLRTTEAFF
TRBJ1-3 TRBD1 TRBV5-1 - TGCGCCAGCGGCCCGGGACAGGGTCCTGGAGACACCATATATTTT CASGPGQGPGDTIYF
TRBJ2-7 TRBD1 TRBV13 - TGTGCCAGCAGCTCGAAAATCAGGGGGCGTCCCTACGAGCAGTACTTC CASSSKIRGRPYEQYF
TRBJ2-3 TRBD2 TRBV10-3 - TGTGCCATCGCAAGGACTAGCGGCCTCACAGATACGCAGTATTTT CAIARTSGLTDTQYF
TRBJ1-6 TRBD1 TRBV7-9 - TGTTCCAGCAGCTCCCAGATCGGACAGGGATCGGGTGTACACTTT CSSSSQIGQGSGVHF
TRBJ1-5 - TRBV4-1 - TGCGCCAGCAGCCAAGATGGAGTAGGAGGCAATCAGCCCCAGCATTTT CASSQDGVGGNQPQHF
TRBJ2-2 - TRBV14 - TGTGCCAGCAGCTACAGACAGAACACCGGGGAGCTGTTTTTT CASSYRQNTGELFF
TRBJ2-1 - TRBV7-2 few TGTGCCAGCAGCTTATTACAAAACAACAATGAGCAGTTCTTC CASSLLQNNNEQFF
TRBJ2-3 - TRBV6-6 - TGTGCCAGCAGTCCGGGATCAACAGATACGCAGTATTTT CASSPGSTDTQYF
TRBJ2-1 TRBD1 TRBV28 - TGTGCCAGCGTCTCCCCGATTGAGGGGGCCAACAATGAGCAGTTCTTC CASVSPIEGANNEQFF
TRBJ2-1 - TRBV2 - TGTGCCAGCAGGGCCCTAGCGAGCTCCTACAATGAGCAGTTCTTC CASRALASSYNEQFF